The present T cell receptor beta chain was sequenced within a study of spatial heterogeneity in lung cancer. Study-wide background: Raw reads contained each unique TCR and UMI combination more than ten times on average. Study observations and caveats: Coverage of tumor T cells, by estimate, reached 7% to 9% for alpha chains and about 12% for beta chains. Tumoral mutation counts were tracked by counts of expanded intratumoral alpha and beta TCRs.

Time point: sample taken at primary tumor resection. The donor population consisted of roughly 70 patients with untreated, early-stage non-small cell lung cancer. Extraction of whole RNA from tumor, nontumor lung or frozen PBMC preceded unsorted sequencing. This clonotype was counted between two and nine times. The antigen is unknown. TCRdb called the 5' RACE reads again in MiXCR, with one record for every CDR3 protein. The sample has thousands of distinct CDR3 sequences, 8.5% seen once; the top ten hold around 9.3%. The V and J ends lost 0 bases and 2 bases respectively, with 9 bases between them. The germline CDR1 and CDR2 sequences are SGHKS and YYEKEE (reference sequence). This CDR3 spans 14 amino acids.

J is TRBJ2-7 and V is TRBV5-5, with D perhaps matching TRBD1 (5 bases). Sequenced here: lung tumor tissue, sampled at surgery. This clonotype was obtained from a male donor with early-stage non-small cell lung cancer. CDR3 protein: CASSLEQEPYEQYF. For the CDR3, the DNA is TGTGCCAGCAGCTTGGAACAGGAACCCTACGAGCAGTACTTC.